This TCR beta chain was sequenced for a study of blood T cells in healthy people across ages (dated by TCRdb to the mid-2010s). Background on the whole study: In model experiments, roughly one uniquely barcoded TCR beta cDNA molecule per two T cells was captured by template switching. Using deep sequencing normalized with unique cDNA molecular identifiers, the study measured how TCR beta repertoire diversity changes with age. Four age groups were formed from the donors: young (average about 16 years), middle-aged (approximately 42), aged (roughly 59) and long-lived (82). To avoid experimental bias, donors of different ages were distributed randomly across sequencing lanes. Two additional independent replicas of 1 million unique cDNA reads from the same blood draw were analyzed for two donors (one aged 18 to 29 and one aged 80 or older).

The library relied on 5' RACE. Instrument on record: Illumina HiSeq 2500. A second PCR of about 7 to 12 cycles was run with a J-beta primer mix and a sample-barcoded 5' primer. A unique molecular identifier was introduced onto each TCR beta cDNA molecule by a template-switch 5' adaptor carrying 12 random nucleotides. At least 3 million CDR3-containing paired-end reads were obtained from each sample. All of the RNA was converted into first-strand cDNA using the Mint cDNA synthesis kit, with a TRBC-specific oligonucleotide serving as the primer. Following uracil-DNA glycosylase treatment, a first 18-cycle PCR with universal primers M1SS and BC2_uni_R was performed on all cDNA. In the paper's pipeline: For normalization, 1 million high-quality reads were randomly selected from each sample, with every read carrying a distinct molecular identifier. Reads with shared molecular identifiers were discarded instead of being binned into consensus sequences. MiTCR, with a Q25 quality threshold and the strictest error-elimination algorithm, was used for CDR3 identification, clonotype clustering and error correction. A nonparametric unseen species model with Euler transformation was used to estimate lower-bound total TCR beta diversity. TCRdb itself trimmed the public reads at Q25 with fastp, ran MiXCR and retained productive beta chains. Rows matching on CDR3 protein sequence are summarized as one entry with the most common DNA and genes. TCRdb, rather than the study authors, made the V and J calls. The sample yields about 1.5 million distinct CDR3 sequences; 42% were counted once. Of the sample, 7% to 9% falls within the top ten clones.

From V the trimming removes 1 base and from J it removes 5 bases, while the gene matches leave 7 bases of the junction unaccounted for. The germline V gene gives CDR1 as SGHAT and CDR2 as FQNNGV. The CDR3 goes from the cysteine to the phenylalanine over 16 residues. Only the CDR3 portion is preserved as DNA: 48 bases, with reading frame beginning at the first base. Donors were roughly 40 systemically healthy Caucasian individuals from Russia aged about 6 to 100 years. Each donor gave around 9 milliliters of peripheral blood, collected into EDTA-treated Vacutainer tubes. PBMCs were isolated by Ficoll-Paque density-gradient centrifugation, with at least 6 million obtained per sample. Trizol reagent was used to extract total RNA from PBMCs, with at least 5.5 micrograms per sample. For every donor, flow cytometry on a PBMC aliquot measured the percentage of naive CD45RAhigh/CD27high T cells. Overall results and qualifications from the work: Estimates of total diversity based on one million sequenced T cells were regarded as lower bounds and as underestimates. As age increased, observed TCR beta diversity per million T cells dropped in a roughly linear way, and a significant reduction was already evident by age roughly 36. Observed TCR beta diversity correlated strongly with the percentage of naive T cells measured by flow cytometry. Compared with the aged group, the long-lived group had more naive CD4+ T cells, fewer expanded clones and increased TCR diversity, a pattern suggesting age selection. Conclusive comparison of naive and antigen-experienced compartments was prevented by the profiling of bulk unsorted PBMCs. Because donor CMV infection status was unknown, age-related changes in expanded clonotypes were potentially confounded.

In the case of this clonotype: Its antigen is still unknown. No clone much larger than this one lies a single base away; base qualities are absent.

The TCR sequence derives from a woman under 30 in good health. The chain links TRBV11-2 with TRBJ2-5, with TRBD2 identical over 10 junction bases. The source material was blood. The CDR3 corresponds to CASSLVAAGGRETQYF. The nucleotide sequence is given as TGTGCCAGCAGCTTAGTAGCAGCGGGGGGGCGCGAGACCCAGTACTTC.